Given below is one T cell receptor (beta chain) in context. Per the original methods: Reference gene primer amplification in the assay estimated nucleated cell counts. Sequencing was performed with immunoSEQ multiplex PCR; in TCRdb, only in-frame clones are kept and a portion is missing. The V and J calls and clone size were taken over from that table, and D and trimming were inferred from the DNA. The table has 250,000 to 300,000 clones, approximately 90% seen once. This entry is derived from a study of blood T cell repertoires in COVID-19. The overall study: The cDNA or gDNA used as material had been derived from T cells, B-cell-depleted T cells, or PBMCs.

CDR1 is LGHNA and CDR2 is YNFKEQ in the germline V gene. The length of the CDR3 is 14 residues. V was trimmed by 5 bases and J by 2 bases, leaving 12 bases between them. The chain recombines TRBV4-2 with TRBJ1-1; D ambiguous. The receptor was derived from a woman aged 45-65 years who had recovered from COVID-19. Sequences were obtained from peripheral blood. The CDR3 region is CASSVGSLNTEAFF. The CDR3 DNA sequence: TGTGCCAGCAGCGTCGGGAGCTTAAACACTGAAGCTTTCTTT.